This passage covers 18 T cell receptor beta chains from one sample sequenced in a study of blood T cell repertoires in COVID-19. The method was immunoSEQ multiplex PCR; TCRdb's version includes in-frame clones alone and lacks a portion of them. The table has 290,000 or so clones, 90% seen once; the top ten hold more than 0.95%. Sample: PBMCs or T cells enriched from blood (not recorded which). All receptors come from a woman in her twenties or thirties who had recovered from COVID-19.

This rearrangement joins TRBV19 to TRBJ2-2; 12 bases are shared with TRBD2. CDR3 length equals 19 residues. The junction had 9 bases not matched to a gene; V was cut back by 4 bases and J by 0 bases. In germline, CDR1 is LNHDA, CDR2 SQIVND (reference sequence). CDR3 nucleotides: TGTGCCAGTAGTACCGAAGGGACTAGCGGGCGTACGAACACCGGGGAGCTGTTTTTT. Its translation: CASSTEGTSGRTNTGELFF.

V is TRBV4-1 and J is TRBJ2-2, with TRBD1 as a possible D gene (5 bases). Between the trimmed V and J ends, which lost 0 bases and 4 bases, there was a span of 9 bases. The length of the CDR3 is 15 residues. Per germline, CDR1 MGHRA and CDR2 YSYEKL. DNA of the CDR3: TGCGCCAGCAGCCAAGAGCCAGGGTTCACCGGGGAGCTGTTTTTT. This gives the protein CASSQEPGFTGELFF.

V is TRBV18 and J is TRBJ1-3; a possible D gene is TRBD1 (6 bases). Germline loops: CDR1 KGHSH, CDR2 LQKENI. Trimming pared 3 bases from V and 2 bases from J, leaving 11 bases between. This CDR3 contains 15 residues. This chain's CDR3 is CASSPGQSPGNTIYF. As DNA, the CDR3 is TGTGCCAGCTCACCCGGACAGAGTCCTGGAAACACCATATATTTT.

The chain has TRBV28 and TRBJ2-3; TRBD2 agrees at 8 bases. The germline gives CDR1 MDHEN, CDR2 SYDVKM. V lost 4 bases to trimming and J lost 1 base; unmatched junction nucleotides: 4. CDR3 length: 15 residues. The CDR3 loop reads CASSSGGAGTDTQYF. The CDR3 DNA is TGTGCCAGCAGTTCCGGGGGGGCTGGCACAGATACGCAGTATTTT.

Here the CDR3 reads CAISGVRDTEAFF. The CDR3 nucleotides read TGTGCCATCAGTGGGGTTCGGGACACTGAAGCTTTCTTT. This chain connects TRBV10-3 to TRBJ1-1; D is unresolved. Germline values: CDR1 ENHRY, CDR2 SYGVKD. Deletions cut 4 bases from V and 3 bases from J, with 9 bases between. This CDR3 is 13 amino acids long.

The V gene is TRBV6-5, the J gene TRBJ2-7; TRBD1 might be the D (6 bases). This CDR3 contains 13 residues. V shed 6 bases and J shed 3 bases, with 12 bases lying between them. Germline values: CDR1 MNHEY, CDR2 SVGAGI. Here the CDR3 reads CASRRTVNYEQYF. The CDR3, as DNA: TGTGCCAGCAGGAGGACAGTAAACTACGAGCAGTACTTC.

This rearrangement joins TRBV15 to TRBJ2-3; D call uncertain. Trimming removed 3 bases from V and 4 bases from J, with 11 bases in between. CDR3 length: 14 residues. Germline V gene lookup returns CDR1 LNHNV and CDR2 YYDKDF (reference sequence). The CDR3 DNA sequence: TGTGCCACCAGCAGGCCAGTTCAGTCAGATACGCAGTATTTT. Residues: CATSRPVQSDTQYF.

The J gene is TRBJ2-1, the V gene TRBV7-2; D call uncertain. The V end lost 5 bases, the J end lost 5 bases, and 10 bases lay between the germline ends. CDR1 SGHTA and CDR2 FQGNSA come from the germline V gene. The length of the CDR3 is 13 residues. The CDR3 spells CASSPPLDNEQFF. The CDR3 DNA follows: TGTGCCAGCAGCCCCCCCCTAGACAATGAGCAGTTCTTC.

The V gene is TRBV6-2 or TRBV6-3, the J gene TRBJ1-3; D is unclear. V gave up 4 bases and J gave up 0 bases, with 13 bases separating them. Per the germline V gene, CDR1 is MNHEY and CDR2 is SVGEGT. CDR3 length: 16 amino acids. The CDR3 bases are TGTGCCAGCAGTTTACTCAGGTTCAGCTCTGGAAACACCATATATTTT. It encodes CASSLLRFSSGNTIYF.

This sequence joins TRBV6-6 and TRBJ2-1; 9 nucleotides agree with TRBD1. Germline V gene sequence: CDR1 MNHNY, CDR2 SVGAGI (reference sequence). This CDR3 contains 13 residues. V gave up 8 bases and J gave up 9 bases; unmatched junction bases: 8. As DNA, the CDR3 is TGTGCCAGCGGGGGGACAGGGCGAACTGAGCAGTTCTTC. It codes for CASGGTGRTEQFF.

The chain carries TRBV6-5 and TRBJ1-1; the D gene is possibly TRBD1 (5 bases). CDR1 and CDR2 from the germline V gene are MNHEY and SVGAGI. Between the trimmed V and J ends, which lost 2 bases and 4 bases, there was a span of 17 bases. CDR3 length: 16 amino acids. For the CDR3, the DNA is TGTGCCAGCAGTTACCTCCCAACAGGACGGACCACTGAAGCTTTCTTT. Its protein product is CASSYLPTGRTTEAFF.

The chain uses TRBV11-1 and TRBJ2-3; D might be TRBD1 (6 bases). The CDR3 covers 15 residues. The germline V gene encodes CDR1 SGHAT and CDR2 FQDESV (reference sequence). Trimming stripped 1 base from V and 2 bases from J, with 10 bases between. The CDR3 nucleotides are TGTGCCAGCAGCTTAGGGGGGCCTCCCACAGATACGCAGTATTTT. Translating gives CASSLGGPPTDTQYF.

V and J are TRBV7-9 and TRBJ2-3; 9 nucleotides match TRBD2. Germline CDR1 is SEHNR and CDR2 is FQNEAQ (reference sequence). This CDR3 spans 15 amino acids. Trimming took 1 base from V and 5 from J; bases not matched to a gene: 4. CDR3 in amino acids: CASSLGGRAEDTQYF. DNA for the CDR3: TGTGCCAGCAGCTTAGGCGGGAGGGCCGAAGATACGCAGTATTTT. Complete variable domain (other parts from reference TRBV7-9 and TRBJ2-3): DTGVSQNPRHKITKRGQNVTFRCDPISEHNRLYWYRQTLGQGPEFLTYFQNEAQLEKSRLLSDRFSAERPKGSFSTLEIQRTEQGDSAMYLCASSLGGRAEDTQYFGPGTRLTVL.

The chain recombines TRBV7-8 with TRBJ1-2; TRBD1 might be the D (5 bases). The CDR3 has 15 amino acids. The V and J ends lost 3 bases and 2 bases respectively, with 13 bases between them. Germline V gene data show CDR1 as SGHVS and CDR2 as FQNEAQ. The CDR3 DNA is TGTGCCAGCAGCTTGACTCTGGGGGGGAACTATGGCTACACCTTC. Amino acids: CASSLTLGGNYGYTF.

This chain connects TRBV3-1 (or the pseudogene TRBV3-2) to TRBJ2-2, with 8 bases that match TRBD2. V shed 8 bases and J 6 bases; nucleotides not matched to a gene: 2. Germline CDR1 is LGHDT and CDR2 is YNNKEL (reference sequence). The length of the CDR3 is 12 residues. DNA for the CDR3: TGTGCCAGCCGGCGGGAGGCCGGGGAGCTGTTTTTT. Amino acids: CASRREAGELFF.

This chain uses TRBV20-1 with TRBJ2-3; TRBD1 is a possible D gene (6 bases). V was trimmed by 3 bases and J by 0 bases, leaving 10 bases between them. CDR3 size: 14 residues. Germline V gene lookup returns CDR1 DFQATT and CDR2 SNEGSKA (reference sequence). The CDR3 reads CSASKDSSTDTQYF. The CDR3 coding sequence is TGCAGTGCTAGTAAGGACAGCAGCACAGATACGCAGTATTTT.

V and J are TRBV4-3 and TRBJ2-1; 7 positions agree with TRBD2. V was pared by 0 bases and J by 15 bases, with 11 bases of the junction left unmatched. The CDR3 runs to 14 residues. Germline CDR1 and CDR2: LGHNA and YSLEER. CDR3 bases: TGCGCCAGCAGCCAAGATCCGTCTGGCGGGGGACTGTTCTTC. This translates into CASSQDPSGGGLFF.

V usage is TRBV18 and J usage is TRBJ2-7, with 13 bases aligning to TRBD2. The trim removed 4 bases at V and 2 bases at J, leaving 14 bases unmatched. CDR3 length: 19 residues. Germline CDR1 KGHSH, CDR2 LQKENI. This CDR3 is CASSRTSGGSAQTTYEQYF. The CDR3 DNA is TGTGCCAGCTCACGGACTAGCGGGGGCAGCGCGCAGACCACCTACGAGCAGTACTTC.